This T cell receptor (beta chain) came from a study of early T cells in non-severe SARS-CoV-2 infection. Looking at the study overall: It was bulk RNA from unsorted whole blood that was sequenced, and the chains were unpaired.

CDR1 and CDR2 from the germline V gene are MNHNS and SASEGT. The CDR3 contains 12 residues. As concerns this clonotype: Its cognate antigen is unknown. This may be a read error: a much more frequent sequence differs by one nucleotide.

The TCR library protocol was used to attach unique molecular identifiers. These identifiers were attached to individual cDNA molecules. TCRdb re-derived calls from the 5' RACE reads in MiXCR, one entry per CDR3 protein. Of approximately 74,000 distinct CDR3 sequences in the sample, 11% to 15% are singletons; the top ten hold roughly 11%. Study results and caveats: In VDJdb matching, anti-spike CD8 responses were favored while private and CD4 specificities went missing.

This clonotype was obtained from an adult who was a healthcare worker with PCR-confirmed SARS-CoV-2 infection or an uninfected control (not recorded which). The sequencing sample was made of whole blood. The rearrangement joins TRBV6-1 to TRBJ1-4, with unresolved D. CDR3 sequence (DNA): TGTGTCAGCAGTGCGAGCGGCGAAAAACTGTTTTTT. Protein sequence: CVSSASGEKLFF.